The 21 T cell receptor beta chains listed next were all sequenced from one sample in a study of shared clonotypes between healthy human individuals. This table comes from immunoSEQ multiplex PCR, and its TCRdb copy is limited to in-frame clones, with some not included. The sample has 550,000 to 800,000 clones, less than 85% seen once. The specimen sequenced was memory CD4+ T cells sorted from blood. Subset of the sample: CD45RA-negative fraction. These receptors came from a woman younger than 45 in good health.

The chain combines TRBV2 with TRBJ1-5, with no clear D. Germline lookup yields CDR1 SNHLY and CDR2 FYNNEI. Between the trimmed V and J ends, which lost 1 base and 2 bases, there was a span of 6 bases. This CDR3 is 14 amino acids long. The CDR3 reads CASSEVMRNQPQHF. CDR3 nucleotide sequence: TGTGCCAGCAGTGAAGTCATGCGCAATCAGCCCCAGCATTTT.

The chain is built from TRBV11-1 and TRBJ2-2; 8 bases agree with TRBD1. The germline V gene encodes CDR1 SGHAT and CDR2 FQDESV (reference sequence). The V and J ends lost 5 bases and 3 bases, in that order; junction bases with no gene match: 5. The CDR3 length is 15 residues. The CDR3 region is CASSVLQGDTGELFF. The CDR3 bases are TGTGCCAGCAGCGTATTACAGGGGGACACCGGGGAGCTGTTTTTT.

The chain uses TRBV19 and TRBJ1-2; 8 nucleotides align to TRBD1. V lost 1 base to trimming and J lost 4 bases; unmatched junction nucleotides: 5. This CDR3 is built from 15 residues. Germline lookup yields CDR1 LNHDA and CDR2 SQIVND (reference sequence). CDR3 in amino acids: CASSIGPGQGYGYTF. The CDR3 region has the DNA TGTGCCAGTAGTATAGGGCCCGGACAGGGCTATGGCTACACCTTC.

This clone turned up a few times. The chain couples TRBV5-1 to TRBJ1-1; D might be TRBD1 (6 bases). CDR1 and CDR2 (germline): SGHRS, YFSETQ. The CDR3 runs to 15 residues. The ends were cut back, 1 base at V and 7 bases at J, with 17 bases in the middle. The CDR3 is CASSLQYRATDEAFF. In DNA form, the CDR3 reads TGCGCCAGCAGCTTGCAATACAGGGCTACCGATGAAGCTTTCTTT.

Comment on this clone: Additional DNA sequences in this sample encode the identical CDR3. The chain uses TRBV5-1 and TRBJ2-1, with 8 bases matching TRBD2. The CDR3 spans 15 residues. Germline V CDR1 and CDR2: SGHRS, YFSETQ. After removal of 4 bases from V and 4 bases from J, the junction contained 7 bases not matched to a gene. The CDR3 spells CASSLSSGAYNEQFF. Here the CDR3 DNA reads TGCGCCAGCAGCCTAAGTAGCGGGGCATACAATGAGCAGTTCTTC.

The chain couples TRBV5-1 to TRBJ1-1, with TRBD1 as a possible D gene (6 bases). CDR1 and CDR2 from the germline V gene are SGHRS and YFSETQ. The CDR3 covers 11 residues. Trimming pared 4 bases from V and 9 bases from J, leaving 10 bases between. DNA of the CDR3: TGCGCCAGCAGCGAACAGGGTCAAGCTTTCTTT. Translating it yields CASSEQGQAFF.

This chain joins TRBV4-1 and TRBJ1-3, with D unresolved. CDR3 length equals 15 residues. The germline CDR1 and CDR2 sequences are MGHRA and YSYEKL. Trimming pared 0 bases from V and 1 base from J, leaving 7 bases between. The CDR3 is CASSQDGNSGNTIYF. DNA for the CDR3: TGCGCCAGCAGCCAAGACGGGAATTCTGGAAACACCATATATTTT.

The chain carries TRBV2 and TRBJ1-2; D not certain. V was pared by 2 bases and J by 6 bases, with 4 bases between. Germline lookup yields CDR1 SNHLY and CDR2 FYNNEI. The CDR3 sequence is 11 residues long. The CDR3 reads CASSENHGYTF. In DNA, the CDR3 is TGTGCCAGCAGTGAAAACCATGGCTACACCTTC.

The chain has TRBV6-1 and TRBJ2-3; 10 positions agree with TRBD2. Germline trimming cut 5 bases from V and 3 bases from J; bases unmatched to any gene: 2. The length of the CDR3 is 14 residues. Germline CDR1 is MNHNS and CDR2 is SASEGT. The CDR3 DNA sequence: TGTGCCAGCAGTCCTAGCGGGAGAACAGATACGCAGTATTTT. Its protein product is CASSPSGRTDTQYF.

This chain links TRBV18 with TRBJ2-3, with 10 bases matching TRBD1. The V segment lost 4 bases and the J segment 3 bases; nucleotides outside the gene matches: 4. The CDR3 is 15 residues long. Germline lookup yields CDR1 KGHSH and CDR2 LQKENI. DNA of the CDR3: TGTGCCAGCTCACGGGGACAGGGGAGGACAGATACGCAGTATTTT. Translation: CASSRGQGRTDTQYF.

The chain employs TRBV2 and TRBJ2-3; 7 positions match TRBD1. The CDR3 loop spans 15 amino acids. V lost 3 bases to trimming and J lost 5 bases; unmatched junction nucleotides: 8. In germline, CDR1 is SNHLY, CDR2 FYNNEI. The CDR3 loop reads CASSDSRRGRDTQYF. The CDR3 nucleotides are TGTGCCAGCAGTGATAGCCGCAGGGGGAGAGATACGCAGTATTTT. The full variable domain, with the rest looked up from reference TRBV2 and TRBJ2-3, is EPEVTQTPSHQVTQMGQEVILRCVPISNHLYFYWYRQILGQKVEFLVSFYNNEISEKSEIFDDQFSVERPDGSNFTLKIRSTKLEDSAMYFCASSDSRRGRDTQYFGPGTRLTVL.

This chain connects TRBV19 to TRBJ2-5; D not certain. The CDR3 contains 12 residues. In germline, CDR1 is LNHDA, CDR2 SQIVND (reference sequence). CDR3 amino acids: CGVAEFRETQYF. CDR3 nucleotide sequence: TGTGGGGTGGCGGAATTTCGAGAGACCCAGTACTTC.

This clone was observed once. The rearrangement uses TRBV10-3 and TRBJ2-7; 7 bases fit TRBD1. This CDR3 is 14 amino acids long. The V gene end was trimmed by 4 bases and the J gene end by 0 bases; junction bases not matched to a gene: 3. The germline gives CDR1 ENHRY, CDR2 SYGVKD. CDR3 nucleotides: TGTGCCATCAGTGCCGGGACAGACTCCTACGAGCAGTACTTC. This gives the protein CAISAGTDSYEQYF.

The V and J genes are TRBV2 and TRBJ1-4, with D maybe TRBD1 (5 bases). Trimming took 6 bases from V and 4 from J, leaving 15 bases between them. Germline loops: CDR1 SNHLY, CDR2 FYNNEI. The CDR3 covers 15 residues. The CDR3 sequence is CASRNIQGVNEKLFF. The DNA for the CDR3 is TGTGCCAGCAGGAATATCCAGGGCGTTAATGAAAAACTGTTTTTT.

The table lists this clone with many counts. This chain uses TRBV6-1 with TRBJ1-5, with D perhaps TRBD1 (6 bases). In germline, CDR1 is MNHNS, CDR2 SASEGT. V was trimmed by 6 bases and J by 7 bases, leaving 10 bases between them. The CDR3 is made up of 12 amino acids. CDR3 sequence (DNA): TGTGCCAGCAGACAGGGAGAACAGCCCCAGCATTTT. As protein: CASRQGEQPQHF.

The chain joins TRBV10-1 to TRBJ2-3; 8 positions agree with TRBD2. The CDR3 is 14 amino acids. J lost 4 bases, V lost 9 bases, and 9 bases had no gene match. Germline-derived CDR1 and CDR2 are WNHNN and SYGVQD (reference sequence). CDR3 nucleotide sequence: TGCGCCAGTCGTCGATCGCGGGAGGCAGATACGCAGTATTTT. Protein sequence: CASRRSREADTQYF.

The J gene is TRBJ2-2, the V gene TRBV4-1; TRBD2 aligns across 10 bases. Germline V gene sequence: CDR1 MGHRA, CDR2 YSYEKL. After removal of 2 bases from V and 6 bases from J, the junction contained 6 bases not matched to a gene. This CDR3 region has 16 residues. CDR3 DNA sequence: TGCGCCAGCAGCCAACTAGCGGGAGTAACGGCCGGGGAGCTGTTTTTT. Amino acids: CASSQLAGVTAGELFF.

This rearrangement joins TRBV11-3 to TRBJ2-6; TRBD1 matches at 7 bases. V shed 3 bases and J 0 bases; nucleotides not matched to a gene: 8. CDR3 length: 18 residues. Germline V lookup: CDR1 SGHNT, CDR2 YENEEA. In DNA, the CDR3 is TGTGCCAGCAGCTTTTCAGGGGGTGATGGCTCTGGGGCCAACGTCCTGACTTTC. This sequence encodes CASSFSGGDGSGANVLTF.

CDR3 protein: CASSSSGRGSHEQYF. The CDR3 DNA is TGTGCCAGCAGCTCCTCGGGCAGGGGGAGCCACGAGCAGTACTTC. The chain recombines TRBV28 with TRBJ2-7, with 7 bases that match TRBD1. CDR1 is MDHEN, CDR2 SYDVKM, per germline. Trimming cost V 6 bases and J 5 bases; bases outside gene matches: 13. CDR3 size: 15 residues.

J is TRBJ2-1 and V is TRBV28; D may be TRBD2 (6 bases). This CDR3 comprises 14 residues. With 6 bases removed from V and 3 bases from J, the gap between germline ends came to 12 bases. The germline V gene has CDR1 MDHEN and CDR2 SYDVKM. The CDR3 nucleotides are TGTGCCAGCAGACCAGGGACTGACTACAATGAGCAGTTCTTC. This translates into CASRPGTDYNEQFF.

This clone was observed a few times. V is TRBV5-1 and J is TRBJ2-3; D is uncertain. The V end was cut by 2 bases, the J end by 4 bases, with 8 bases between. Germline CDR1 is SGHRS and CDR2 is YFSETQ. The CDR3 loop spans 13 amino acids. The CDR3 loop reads CASSFNKADTQYF. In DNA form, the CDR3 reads TGCGCCAGCAGCTTCAATAAGGCAGATACGCAGTATTTT.